Below, 7 T cell receptor beta chains from the same sample are listed, as sequenced in a study of a mutant IDH1 vaccine in newly diagnosed glioma. Sequenced by immunoSEQ multiplex PCR; TCRdb stores in-frame clones only, minus some. The sample lists about 20,000 clones, about 85% occurring once. Time point of the sample: baseline, week 1 (first vaccination visit). Noted treatment: pre-vaccination baseline after standard-of-care therapy. This specimen was PBMCs, taken from a glioma patient treated with radiotherapy, temozolomide or both. These receptors all stem from a man aged 40-55 years with glioma.

This rearrangement joins TRBV19 to TRBJ2-3, with a possible D match to TRBD1 (6 bases). The CDR3 spans 15 residues. V gave up 4 bases and J gave up 5 bases, with 16 bases separating them. Per the germline V gene, CDR1 is LNHDA and CDR2 is SQIVND (reference sequence). Here the CDR3 DNA reads TGTGCCAGTAGTAAGAGTGAGGGGGACATAGATACGCAGTATTTT. Protein: CASSKSEGDIDTQYF.

The chain joins TRBV2 to TRBJ2-1, with 7 bases matching TRBD2. The CDR3 loop spans 16 amino acids. Germline trimming cut 6 bases from V and 4 bases from J; bases unmatched to any gene: 12. CDR1 and CDR2 (germline): SNHLY, FYNNEI. This CDR3 reads CASRRGGGYRYNEQFF. The CDR3 DNA sequence: TGTGCCAGCAGGAGGGGCGGGGGATATCGGTACAATGAGCAGTTCTTC.

The chain is built from TRBV5-1 and TRBJ1-1; no definite D call. The CDR3 has 13 amino acids. Per the germline V gene, CDR1 is SGHRS and CDR2 is YFSETQ. V lost 1 base and J 7 bases, leaving 11 bases between the germline ends. The CDR3 sequence: CASSLRVSGEAFF. The DNA for the CDR3 is TGCGCCAGCAGCTTGAGGGTATCCGGTGAAGCTTTCTTT.

This chain joins TRBV4-1 and TRBJ1-1; D gene uncertain. Looked up from germline, CDR1 is MGHRA and CDR2 is YSYEKL. With 4 bases removed from V and 0 bases from J, the gap between germline ends came to 15 bases. The CDR3 has 16 residues. CDR3 DNA sequence: TGCGCCAGCAGCCCTTCCGAGGAACTCATGAACACTGAAGCTTTCTTT. This codes for CASSPSEELMNTEAFF.

J is TRBJ1-4 and V is TRBV5-1, with 9 bases that match TRBD1. Unmatched junction bases numbered 11, after V lost 4 bases and J lost 7 bases. Germline assignment: CDR1 SGHRS and CDR2 YFSETQ. The CDR3 sequence is 16 residues long. CDR3 residues: CASSADRGGRSEKLFF. The CDR3 nucleotides are TGCGCCAGCAGCGCGGACAGGGGCGGACGGAGTGAAAAACTGTTTTTT.

This chain links TRBV5-1 with TRBJ1-5; weak D call: TRBD1 (6 bases). Trimming pared 4 bases from V and 5 bases from J, leaving 10 bases between. Looked up from germline, CDR1 is SGHRS and CDR2 is YFSETQ. This CDR3 has 13 amino acids. CDR3 coding DNA: TGCGCCAGCAGCGCGGACAGCTATCAGCCCCAGCATTTT. The encoded protein is CASSADSYQPQHF.

J is TRBJ1-1 and V is TRBV27; TRBD1 might be the D (6 bases). This CDR3 has 15 residues. V shed 6 bases and J shed 1 base, with 15 bases lying between them. Per the germline V gene, CDR1 is MNHEY and CDR2 is SMNVEV (reference sequence). This CDR3 is CASSPGGDGNTEAFF. The DNA for the CDR3 is TGTGCCAGCAGCCCGGGGGGCGACGGGAACACTGAAGCTTTCTTT.